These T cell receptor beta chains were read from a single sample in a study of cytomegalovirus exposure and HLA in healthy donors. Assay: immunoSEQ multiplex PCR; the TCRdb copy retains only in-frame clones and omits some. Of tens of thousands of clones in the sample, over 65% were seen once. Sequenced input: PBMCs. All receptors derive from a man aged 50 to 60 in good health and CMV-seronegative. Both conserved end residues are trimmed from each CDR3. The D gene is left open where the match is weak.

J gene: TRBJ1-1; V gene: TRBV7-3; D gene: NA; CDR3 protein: ASSLRGGMNTEAF
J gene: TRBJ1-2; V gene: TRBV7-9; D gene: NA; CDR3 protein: ASSLVDRLTYGYT
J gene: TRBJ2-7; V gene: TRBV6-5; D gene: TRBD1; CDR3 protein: ASSYNRGSSYEQY
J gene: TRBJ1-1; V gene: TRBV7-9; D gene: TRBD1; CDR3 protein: SSSLARTGQGEAF
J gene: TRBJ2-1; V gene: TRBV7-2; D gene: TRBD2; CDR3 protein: ASSLDVAGAYNEQF
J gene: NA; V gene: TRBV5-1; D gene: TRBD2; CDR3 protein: ASSLVTSGRPRSEQY
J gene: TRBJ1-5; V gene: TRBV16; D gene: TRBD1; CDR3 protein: ASSLSGQPNQPQH
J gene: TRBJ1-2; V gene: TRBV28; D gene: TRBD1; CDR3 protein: ASSSYRDTGGGYGYT
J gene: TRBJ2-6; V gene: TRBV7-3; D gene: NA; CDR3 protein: ASSLGPASGANVLT
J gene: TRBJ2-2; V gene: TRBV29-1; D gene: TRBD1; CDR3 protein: SVEDGQGADTGELF
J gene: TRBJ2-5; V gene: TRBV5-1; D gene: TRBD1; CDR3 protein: ASSLGGQGMETQY
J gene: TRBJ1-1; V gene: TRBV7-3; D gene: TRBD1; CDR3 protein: ASSQGAPPDEAF